Listed below are T cell receptor beta chains from one sample, sequenced in a study of T cells in Graves' hyperthyroidism and ophthalmopathy. TCRdb reprocessed the multiplex PCR reads via MiXCR and lists one record per CDR3 protein. The sample consists of some 350,000 distinct CDR3 sequences, approximately 25% of them appearing once. Sequenced sample: blood. These receptors all come from a man aged 50 to 60 with Graves' hyperthyroidism. Both conserved end residues are part of each CDR3. The D gene is left open where the match is weak. The listing skips clone size in some rows; elsewhere it reads once, few, many or a size class.

CDR3 protein: CASSLEVADNIQYF
CDR3 DNA: TGTGCCAGCAGCTTAGAGGTAGCGGATAACATTCAGTACTTC
J gene: TRBJ2-4
V gene: TRBV7-6
clone size: .
D gene: .

CDR3 protein: CASSFPSSGGQFF
CDR3 DNA: TGTGCCAGCAGCTTTCCATCTAGCGGGGGGCAGTTCTTC
J gene: TRBJ2-1
V gene: TRBV7-9
clone size: many
D gene: TRBD2

CDR3 protein: CATSDFVASSYNEQFF
CDR3 DNA: TGTGCCACCAGTGATTTTGTGGCTTCCTCCTACAATGAGCAGTTCTTC
J gene: TRBJ2-1
V gene: TRBV24-1
clone size: .
D gene: .

CDR3 protein: CASKTGTGAYEQYF
CDR3 DNA: TGTGCCAGTAAGACCGGGACAGGGGCCTACGAGCAGTACTTC
J gene: TRBJ2-7
V gene: TRBV6-1
clone size: .
D gene: TRBD1

CDR3 protein: CASSQRTSGISTDTQYF
CDR3 DNA: TGTGCCAGCTCACAACGGACTAGCGGGATATCCACAGATACGCAGTATTTT
J gene: TRBJ2-3
V gene: TRBV18
clone size: few
D gene: TRBD2

CDR3 protein: CASSMPTSGARETQYF
CDR3 DNA: TGTGCCAGTAGTATGCCGACTAGCGGAGCAAGGGAGACCCAGTACTTC
J gene: TRBJ2-5
V gene: TRBV19
clone size: .
D gene: TRBD2

CDR3 protein: CASSFSVDTEAFF
CDR3 DNA: TGTGCCAGCAGTTTTTCGGTGGACACTGAAGCTTTCTTT
J gene: TRBJ1-1
V gene: TRBV27
clone size: many
D gene: .

CDR3 protein: CASSPGTLSSYEQYF
CDR3 DNA: TGTGCCAGCAGTCCCGGGACCCTGAGCTCCTACGAGCAGTACTTC
J gene: TRBJ2-7
V gene: TRBV2
clone size: few
D gene: .

CDR3 protein: CASSPAVGGGSYNEQFF
CDR3 DNA: TGTGCCAGCAGCCCCGCCGTCGGGGGAGGCTCCTACAATGAGCAGTTCTTC
J gene: TRBJ2-1
V gene: TRBV11-2
clone size: many
D gene: .

CDR3 protein: CASSEQVGWETQYF
CDR3 DNA: TGTGCCAGCAGTGAGCAGGTTGGGTGGGAGACCCAGTACTTC
J gene: TRBJ2-5
V gene: TRBV6-1
clone size: .
D gene: .

CDR3 protein: CASSLDASGRYTQYF
CDR3 DNA: TGCGCCAGCAGCTTGGATGCTAGCGGGAGGTATACGCAGTATTTT
J gene: TRBJ2-3
V gene: TRBV5-1
clone size: few
D gene: TRBD2

CDR3 protein: CASSAGRGRSEATTQYF
CDR3 DNA: TGTGCCAGCAGTGCAGGGAGGGGGCGTTCTGAGGCTACGACCCAGTACTTC
J gene: TRBJ2-5
V gene: TRBV6-1
clone size: .
D gene: .

CDR3 protein: CASRAVDRSYEQYF
CDR3 DNA: TGTGCCAGCAGGGCGGTAGACCGCTCCTACGAGCAGTACTTC
J gene: TRBJ2-7
V gene: TRBV27
clone size: .
D gene: .

CDR3 protein: CASSSRGSGTSTDTQYF
CDR3 DNA: TGTGCCAGCAGCTCACGAGGAAGCGGAACTAGCACAGATACGCAGTATTTT
J gene: TRBJ2-3
V gene: TRBV7-2
clone size: .
D gene: .

CDR3 protein: CASSPLTLGQGALPGTEAFF
CDR3 DNA: TGTGCCAGCAGTCCGCTGACCTTGGGACAGGGGGCCCTCCCGGGCACTGAAGCTTTCTTT
J gene: TRBJ1-1
V gene: TRBV27
clone size: few
D gene: TRBD1

CDR3 protein: CASSLTGSASAGSGAQHF
CDR3 DNA: TGTGCCAGCAGCTTAACCGGGTCTGCTTCGGCGGGGTCCGGCGCCCAGCATTTT
J gene: TRBJ1-5
V gene: TRBV28
clone size: .
D gene: .

CDR3 protein: CATSDSWTSGYNEQFF
CDR3 DNA: TGTGCCACCAGTGATTCGTGGACTAGCGGATACAATGAGCAGTTCTTC
J gene: TRBJ2-1
V gene: TRBV24-1
clone size: .
D gene: TRBD2

CDR3 protein: CASRATSGGTGELFF
CDR3 DNA: TGTGCCAGCAGGGCAACTAGCGGGGGCACCGGGGAGCTGTTTTTT
J gene: TRBJ2-2
V gene: TRBV2
clone size: few
D gene: TRBD2

CDR3 protein: CASRETGGRTEAFF
CDR3 DNA: TGTGCCAGCAGAGAGACAGGGGGCAGGACTGAAGCTTTCTTT
J gene: TRBJ1-1
V gene: TRBV12-3/TRBV12-4
clone size: many
D gene: TRBD1

CDR3 protein: CASSLRQGRSSGNTIYF
CDR3 DNA: TGTGCCAGCAGCTTACGACAGGGACGGTCCTCTGGAAACACCATATATTTT
J gene: TRBJ1-3
V gene: TRBV13
clone size: .
D gene: TRBD1

CDR3 protein: CAGRTGVSGYTF
CDR3 DNA: TGTGCCGGCCGGACAGGTGTAAGTGGCTACACCTTC
J gene: TRBJ1-2
V gene: TRBV2
clone size: .
D gene: TRBD1

CDR3 protein: CASSLETGGYNEQFF
CDR3 DNA: TGCGCCAGCAGCTTAGAAACGGGAGGGTACAATGAGCAGTTCTTC
J gene: TRBJ2-1
V gene: TRBV5-1
clone size: .
D gene: TRBD2

CDR3 protein: CASSEDGRSYEQYF
CDR3 DNA: TGTGCCAGCAGTGAAGATGGGCGGAGTTACGAGCAGTACTTC
J gene: TRBJ2-7
V gene: TRBV2
clone size: few
D gene: .

CDR3 protein: CASSPRGGFSSYNEQFF
CDR3 DNA: TGTGCCAGCAGCCCCCGGGGTGGCTTTAGCTCCTACAATGAGCAGTTCTTC
J gene: TRBJ2-1
V gene: TRBV7-3
clone size: few
D gene: .

CDR3 protein: CASSGGVDTEAFF
CDR3 DNA: TGTGCCAGCTCGGGGGGGGTTGACACTGAAGCTTTCTTT
J gene: TRBJ1-1
V gene: TRBV11-2
clone size: many
D gene: .

CDR3 protein: CSARKGYEQYF
CDR3 DNA: TGCAGTGCTAGGAAGGGGTACGAGCAGTACTTC
J gene: TRBJ2-7
V gene: TRBV20-1
clone size: many
D gene: .

CDR3 protein: CASGPPTGGGTEAFF
CDR3 DNA: TGTGCTAGTGGTCCCCCGACAGGGGGAGGTACTGAAGCTTTCTTT
J gene: TRBJ1-1
V gene: TRBV12-5
clone size: few
D gene: TRBD1

CDR3 protein: CASSPGGGGEQYF
CDR3 DNA: TGTGCCAGCAGCCCCGGCGGGGGTGGCGAGCAGTACTTC
J gene: TRBJ2-7
V gene: TRBV3-1
clone size: few
D gene: TRBD2

CDR3 protein: CASGGLAGKETQYF
CDR3 DNA: TGTGCCAGCGGGGGACTAGCGGGGAAGGAGACCCAGTACTTC
J gene: TRBJ2-5
V gene: TRBV11-1
clone size: once
D gene: TRBD2

CDR3 protein: CATSDGGGIGTQYF
CDR3 DNA: TGTGCCACCAGTGATGGTGGGGGGATTGGGACCCAGTACTTC
J gene: TRBJ2-5
V gene: TRBV24-1
clone size: few
D gene: .

CDR3 protein: CASSAQVDSPLHF
CDR3 DNA: TGTGCCAGCAGCGCCCAGGTCGATTCACCCCTCCACTTT
J gene: TRBJ1-6
V gene: TRBV7-2
clone size: .
D gene: .

CDR3 protein: CASSHLGQGVYEQYF
CDR3 DNA: TGTGCCAGCAGCCATCTCGGGCAGGGGGTTTACGAGCAGTACTTC
J gene: TRBJ2-7
V gene: TRBV3-1
clone size: .
D gene: TRBD1

CDR3 protein: CASSPRTSLSNEQFF
CDR3 DNA: TGTGCCAGCAGCCCTAGGACTAGCCTCTCTAATGAGCAGTTCTTC
J gene: TRBJ2-1
V gene: TRBV6-1
clone size: .
D gene: TRBD2

CDR3 protein: CASSIQGRGTEAFF
CDR3 DNA: TGTGCCAGTAGTATTCAGGGAAGGGGGACTGAAGCTTTCTTT
J gene: TRBJ1-1
V gene: TRBV19
clone size: .
D gene: .

CDR3 protein: CAWSERRDTEAFF
CDR3 DNA: TGTGCCTGGAGTGAACGGAGGGACACTGAAGCTTTCTTT
J gene: TRBJ1-1
V gene: TRBV30
clone size: few
D gene: .

CDR3 protein: CASGPTSGRYNEQFF
CDR3 DNA: TGTGCCAGCGGACCGACTAGCGGGAGGTACAATGAGCAGTTCTTC
J gene: TRBJ2-1
V gene: TRBV7-2
clone size: many
D gene: TRBD2

CDR3 protein: CASSSRTGTGEQYF
CDR3 DNA: TGCGCCAGCAGCTCCAGAACCGGGACAGGCGAGCAGTACTTC
J gene: TRBJ2-7
V gene: TRBV5-1
clone size: few
D gene: TRBD1

CDR3 protein: CASSIMDLKTQYF
CDR3 DNA: TGTGCCAGTAGTATAATGGACCTCAAGACCCAGTACTTC
J gene: TRBJ2-5
V gene: TRBV19
clone size: once
D gene: .

CDR3 protein: CASSYYRTGSGYTF
CDR3 DNA: TGTGCCAGCAGCTACTACCGGACAGGGTCTGGCTACACCTTC
J gene: TRBJ1-2
V gene: TRBV7-9
clone size: .
D gene: TRBD1

CDR3 protein: CSVLKDSANTGELFF
CDR3 DNA: TGCAGCGTCTTGAAGGACAGCGCGAACACCGGGGAGCTGTTTTTT
J gene: TRBJ2-2
V gene: TRBV29-1
clone size: .
D gene: .

CDR3 protein: CASSPRGSPLHF
CDR3 DNA: TGTGCCAGCAGCCCGAGGGGGTCACCCCTCCACTTT
J gene: TRBJ1-6
V gene: TRBV13
clone size: .
D gene: .

CDR3 protein: CAWSQGTEAFF
CDR3 DNA: TGTGCCTGGAGTCAGGGCACTGAAGCTTTCTTT
J gene: TRBJ1-1
V gene: TRBV30
clone size: many
D gene: .

CDR3 protein: CSARTSGRSSSYNEQFF
CDR3 DNA: TGCAGTGCTCGGACTAGCGGGAGGTCAAGCTCCTACAATGAGCAGTTCTTC
J gene: TRBJ2-1
V gene: TRBV20-1
clone size: few
D gene: TRBD2

CDR3 protein: CATRRDRGNQPQHF
CDR3 DNA: TGTGCCACCAGAAGGGACAGGGGCAATCAGCCCCAGCATTTT
J gene: TRBJ1-5
V gene: TRBV15
clone size: .
D gene: TRBD1

CDR3 protein: CASSQTSGRGEQFF
CDR3 DNA: TGTGCCAGCAGCCAGACTAGCGGGAGGGGTGAGCAGTTCTTC
J gene: TRBJ2-1
V gene: TRBV7-3
clone size: many
D gene: TRBD2

CDR3 protein: CASRDTEQETQYF
CDR3 DNA: TGTGCCAGCCGGGACACAGAACAAGAGACCCAGTACTTC
J gene: TRBJ2-5
V gene: TRBV27
clone size: .
D gene: .

CDR3 protein: CAISGTGEDEQYF
CDR3 DNA: TGTGCCATCAGTGGCACAGGGGAGGACGAGCAGTACTTC
J gene: TRBJ2-7
V gene: TRBV10-3
clone size: .
D gene: .

CDR3 protein: CASSIFRDRVNGYTF
CDR3 DNA: TGTGCCAGTAGTATCTTTCGGGACAGGGTGAACGGCTACACCTTC
J gene: TRBJ1-2
V gene: TRBV19
clone size: few
D gene: TRBD1

CDR3 protein: CASSAGSEKSRYNEQFF
CDR3 DNA: TGTGCCAGCAGCGCAGGAAGCGAGAAGAGCAGATACAATGAGCAGTTCTTC
J gene: TRBJ2-1
V gene: TRBV11-3
clone size: .
D gene: .

CDR3 protein: CASSTGQAHQPQHF
CDR3 DNA: TGTGCCAGCAGCACCGGACAGGCCCATCAGCCCCAGCATTTT
J gene: TRBJ1-5
V gene: TRBV5-1
clone size: few
D gene: TRBD1

CDR3 protein: CASRTGKGEQFF
CDR3 DNA: TGTGCCAGCAGGACAGGGAAGGGTGAGCAGTTCTTC
J gene: TRBJ2-1
V gene: TRBV7-9
clone size: .
D gene: TRBD1

CDR3 protein: CASSLLSWRERTDTQYF
CDR3 DNA: TGCGCCAGCAGCTTGCTTTCGTGGCGGGAACGCACAGATACGCAGTATTTT
J gene: TRBJ2-3
V gene: TRBV5-1
clone size: .
D gene: .

CDR3 protein: CARVAGQQFF
CDR3 DNA: TGTGCCAGAGTAGCGGGACAGCAGTTCTTC
J gene: TRBJ2-1
V gene: TRBV2
clone size: few
D gene: TRBD2

CDR3 protein: CASSLLSGRAYNEQFF
CDR3 DNA: TGCGCCAGCAGCCTGCTAAGCGGGAGGGCCTACAATGAGCAGTTCTTC
J gene: TRBJ2-1
V gene: TRBV5-1
clone size: few
D gene: TRBD2

CDR3 protein: CASGLGLAGHNEQFF
CDR3 DNA: TGTGCTAGTGGTTTGGGCCTAGCGGGTCACAATGAGCAGTTCTTC
J gene: TRBJ2-1
V gene: TRBV12-5
clone size: .
D gene: TRBD2

CDR3 protein: CASSLGGLAGVGTGELFF
CDR3 DNA: TGTGCCAGCAGCTTAGGAGGTTTGGCGGGAGTTGGAACCGGGGAGCTGTTTTTT
J gene: TRBJ2-2
V gene: TRBV11-3
clone size: few
D gene: TRBD2

CDR3 protein: CASSLLNSGNTIYF
CDR3 DNA: TGTGCCAGCAGCTTACTAAACTCTGGAAACACCATATATTTT
J gene: TRBJ1-3
V gene: TRBV7-9
clone size: few
D gene: .